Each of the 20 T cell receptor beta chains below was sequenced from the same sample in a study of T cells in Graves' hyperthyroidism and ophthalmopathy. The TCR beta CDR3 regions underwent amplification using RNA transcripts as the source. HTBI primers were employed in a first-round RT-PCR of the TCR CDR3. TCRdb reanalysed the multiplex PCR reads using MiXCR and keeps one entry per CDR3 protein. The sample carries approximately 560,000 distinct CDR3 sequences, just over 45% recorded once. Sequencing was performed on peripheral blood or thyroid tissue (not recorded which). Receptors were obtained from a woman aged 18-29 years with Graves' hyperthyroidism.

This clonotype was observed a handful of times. CDR3 bases: TGTGCCGGAAAACCGGTGAAGGGGTTTTTT. Translation gives CAGKPVKGFF. The chain links TRBV13 to TRBJ1-4; unclear D gene. There are 10 residues in the CDR3. V lost 11 bases to trimming and J lost 16 bases, with 17 bases between them. The germline CDR1 and CDR2 sequences are PRHDT and FYEKMQ (reference sequence).

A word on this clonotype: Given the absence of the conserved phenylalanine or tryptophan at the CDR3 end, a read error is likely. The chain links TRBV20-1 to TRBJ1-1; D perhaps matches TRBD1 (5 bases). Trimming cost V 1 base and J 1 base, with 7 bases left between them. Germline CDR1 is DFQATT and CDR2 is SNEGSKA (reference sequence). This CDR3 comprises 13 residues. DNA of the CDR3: TGCAGTGCTAGAGCAGGGCCGAACACTGAAGCTTTCCTT. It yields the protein CSARAGPNTEAFL.

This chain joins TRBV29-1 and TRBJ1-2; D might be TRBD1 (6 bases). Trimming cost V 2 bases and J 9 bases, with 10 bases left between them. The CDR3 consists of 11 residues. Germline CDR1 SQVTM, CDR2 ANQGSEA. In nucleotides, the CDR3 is TGCAGCGTTGAAACGGGGGGCCGCTACACCTTC. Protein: CSVETGGRYTF. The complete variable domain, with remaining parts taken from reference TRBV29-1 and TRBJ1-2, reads SAVISQKPSRDICQRGTSLTIQCQVDSQVTMMFWYRQQPGQSLTLIATANQGSEATYESGFVIDKFPISRPNLTFSTLTVSNMSPEDSSIYLCSVETGGRYTFGSGTRLTVV.

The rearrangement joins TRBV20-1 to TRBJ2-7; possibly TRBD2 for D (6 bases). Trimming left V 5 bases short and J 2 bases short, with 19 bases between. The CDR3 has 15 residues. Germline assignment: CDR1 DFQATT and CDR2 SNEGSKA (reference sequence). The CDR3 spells CSARKARGTAYEQYF. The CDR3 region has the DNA TGCAGTGCTCGAAAGGCGCGTGGGACTGCCTACGAGCAGTACTTC.

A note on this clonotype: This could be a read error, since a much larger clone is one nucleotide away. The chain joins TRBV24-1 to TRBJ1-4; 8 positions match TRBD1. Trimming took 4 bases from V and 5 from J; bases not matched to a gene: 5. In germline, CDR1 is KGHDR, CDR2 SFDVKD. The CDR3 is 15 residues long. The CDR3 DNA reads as TGTGCCACCAGTGAGCCCAGGACAGGGAATGAAAAACTGTTTTTT. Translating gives CATSEPRTGNEKLFF.

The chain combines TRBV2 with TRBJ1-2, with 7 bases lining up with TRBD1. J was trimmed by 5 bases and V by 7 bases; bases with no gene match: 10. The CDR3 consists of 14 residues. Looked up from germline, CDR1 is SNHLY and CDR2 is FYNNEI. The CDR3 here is CASIARDSTYGYTF. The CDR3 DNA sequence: TGTGCCAGCATCGCACGGGACAGCACGTATGGCTACACCTTC.

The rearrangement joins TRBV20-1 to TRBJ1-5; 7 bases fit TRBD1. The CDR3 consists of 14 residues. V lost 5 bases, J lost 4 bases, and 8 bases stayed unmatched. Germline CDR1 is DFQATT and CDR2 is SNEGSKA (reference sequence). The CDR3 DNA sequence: TGCAGTGCTGACACCTCAGGGGGGAATCAGCCCCAGCATTTT. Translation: CSADTSGGNQPQHF.

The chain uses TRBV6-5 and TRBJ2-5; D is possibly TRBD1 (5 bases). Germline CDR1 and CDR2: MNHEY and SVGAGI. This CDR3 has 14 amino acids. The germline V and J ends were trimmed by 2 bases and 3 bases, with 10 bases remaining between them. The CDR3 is CASSYRQGKETQYF. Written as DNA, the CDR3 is TGTGCCAGCAGTTACCGCCAGGGAAAAGAGACCCAGTACTTC.

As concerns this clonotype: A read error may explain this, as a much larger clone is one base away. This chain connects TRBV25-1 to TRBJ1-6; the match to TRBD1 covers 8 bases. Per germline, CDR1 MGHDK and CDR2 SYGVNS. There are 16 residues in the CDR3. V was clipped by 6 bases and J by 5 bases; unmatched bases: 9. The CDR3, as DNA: TGTGCCAGCAGGTTAAACAGGGGGAGGGATAATTCACCCCTCCACTTT. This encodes CASRLNRGRDNSPLHF.

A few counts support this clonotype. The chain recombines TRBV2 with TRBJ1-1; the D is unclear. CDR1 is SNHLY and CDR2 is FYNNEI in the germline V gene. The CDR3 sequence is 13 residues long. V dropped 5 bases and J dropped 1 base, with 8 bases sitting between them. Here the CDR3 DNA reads TGTGCCAGCAGTTTTAACGGGAACACTGAAGCTTTCTTT. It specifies CASSFNGNTEAFF.

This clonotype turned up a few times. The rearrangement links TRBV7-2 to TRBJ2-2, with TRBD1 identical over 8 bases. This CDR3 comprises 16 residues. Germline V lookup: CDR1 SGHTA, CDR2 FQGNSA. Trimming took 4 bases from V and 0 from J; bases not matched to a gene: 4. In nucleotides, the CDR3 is TGTGCCAGCAGCTCTAGGACAGGGACGAACACCGGGGAGCTGTTTTTT. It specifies CASSSRTGTNTGELFF.

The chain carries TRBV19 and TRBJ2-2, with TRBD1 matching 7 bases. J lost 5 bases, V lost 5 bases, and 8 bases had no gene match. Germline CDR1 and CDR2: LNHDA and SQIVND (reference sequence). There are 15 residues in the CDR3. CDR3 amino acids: CASSPRQGGTGELFF. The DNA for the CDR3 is TGTGCCAGTAGTCCTAGACAGGGTGGGACCGGGGAGCTGTTTTTT.

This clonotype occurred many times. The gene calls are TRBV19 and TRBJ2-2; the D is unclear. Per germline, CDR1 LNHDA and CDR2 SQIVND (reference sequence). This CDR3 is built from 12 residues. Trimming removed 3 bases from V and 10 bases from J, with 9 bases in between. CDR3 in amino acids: CASSIGGPELFF. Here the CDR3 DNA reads TGTGCCAGTAGTATCGGTGGGCCGGAGCTGTTTTTT.

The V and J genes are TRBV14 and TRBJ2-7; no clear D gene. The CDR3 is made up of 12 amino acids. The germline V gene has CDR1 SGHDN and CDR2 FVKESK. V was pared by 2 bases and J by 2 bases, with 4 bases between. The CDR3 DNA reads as TGTGCCAGCAGCCAAAGCACCTACGAGCAGTACTTC. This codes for CASSQSTYEQYF.

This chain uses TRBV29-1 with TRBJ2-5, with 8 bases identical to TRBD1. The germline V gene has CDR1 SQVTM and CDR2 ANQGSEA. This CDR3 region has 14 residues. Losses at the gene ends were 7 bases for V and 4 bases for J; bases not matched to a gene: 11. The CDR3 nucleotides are TGCAGCGCCGGTGACAGGGGCGACGTAGAGACCCAGTACTTC. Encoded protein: CSAGDRGDVETQYF.

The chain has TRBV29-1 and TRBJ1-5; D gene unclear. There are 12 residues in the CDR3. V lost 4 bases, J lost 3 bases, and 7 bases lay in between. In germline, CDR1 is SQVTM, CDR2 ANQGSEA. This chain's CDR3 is CSVGDDNQPQHF. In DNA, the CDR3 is TGCAGCGTTGGAGACGACAATCAGCCCCAGCATTTT. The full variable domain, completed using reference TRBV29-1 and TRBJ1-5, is SAVISQKPSRDICQRGTSLTIQCQVDSQVTMMFWYRQQPGQSLTLIATANQGSEATYESGFVIDKFPISRPNLTFSTLTVSNMSPEDSSIYLCSVGDDNQPQHFGDGTRLSIL.

The CDR3 protein is CASSADRGISNQPQHF. In DNA, the CDR3 is TGTGCCAGTAGTGCGGACAGGGGAATTAGCAATCAGCCCCAGCATTTT. The V and J genes are TRBV19 and TRBJ1-5; 9 bases align to TRBD1. The germline gives CDR1 LNHDA, CDR2 SQIVND (reference sequence). Trimming cost V 5 bases and J 0 bases; bases outside gene matches: 5. The CDR3 runs 16 residues.

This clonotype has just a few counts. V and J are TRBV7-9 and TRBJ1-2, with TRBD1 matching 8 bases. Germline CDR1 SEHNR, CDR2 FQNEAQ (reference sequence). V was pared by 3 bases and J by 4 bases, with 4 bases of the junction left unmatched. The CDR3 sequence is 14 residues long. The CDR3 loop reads CASSLTGVVYGYTF. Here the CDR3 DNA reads TGTGCCAGCAGCTTGACAGGGGTTGTCTATGGCTACACCTTC.

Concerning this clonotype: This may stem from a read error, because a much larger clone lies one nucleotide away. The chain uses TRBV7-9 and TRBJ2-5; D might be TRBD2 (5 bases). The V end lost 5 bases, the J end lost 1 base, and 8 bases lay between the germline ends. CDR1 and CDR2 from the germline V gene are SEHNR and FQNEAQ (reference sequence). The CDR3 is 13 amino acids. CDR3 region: CASSQDCQETQYF. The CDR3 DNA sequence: TGTGCCAGCAGCCAGGACTGCCAAGAGACCCAGTACTTC.

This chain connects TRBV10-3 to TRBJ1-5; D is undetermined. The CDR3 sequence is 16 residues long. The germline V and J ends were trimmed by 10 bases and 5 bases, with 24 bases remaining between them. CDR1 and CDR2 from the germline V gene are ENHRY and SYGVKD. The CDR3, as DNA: TGTGCCAGCAGCCAAGGGATGGGATCATGGGATCAGCCCCAGCATTTT. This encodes CASSQGMGSWDQPQHF.